The rows below give T cell receptor beta chains drawn from one sample of a study of radiotherapy plus CTLA-4 blockade in lung cancer. Libraries were prepared by immunoSEQ multiplex PCR; TCRdb keeps only in-frame clonotypes and omits some of them. In the table there are approximately 39,000 clones, approximately 72% of which are singletons. Sequencing used peripheral blood, obtained from a patient treated with radiotherapy plus ipilimumab. The source is a human donor with non-small cell lung cancer who had stable disease on radiotherapy plus ipilimumab. CDR3s include the opening cysteine and the closing phenylalanine or tryptophan. D genes are given only for firm matches.

J gene: TRBJ1-3
V gene: TRBV14
D gene: NA
CDR3 protein: CASSQGGGGNSGNTIYF

J gene: TRBJ2-7
V gene: TRBV7-7
D gene: TRBD2
CDR3 protein: CASSLGEGTTYEQYF

J gene: TRBJ2-7
V gene: TRBV6-5
D gene: TRBD1
CDR3 protein: CASRSPQGTYEQYF

J gene: TRBJ2-5
V gene: TRBV7-2
D gene: NA
CDR3 protein: CASSLVAKETQYF

J gene: TRBJ2-1
V gene: TRBV11-3
D gene: TRBD1
CDR3 protein: CASSLAPDRVPFF

J gene: TRBJ1-1
V gene: TRBV18
D gene: NA
CDR3 protein: CASSPRQLGPMNTEAFF

J gene: TRBJ1-5
V gene: TRBV18
D gene: NA
CDR3 protein: CASSPFSSQPQHF

J gene: TRBJ1-5
V gene: TRBV6-5
D gene: TRBD1
CDR3 protein: CASSEDRGRQPQHF

J gene: TRBJ1-6
V gene: TRBV2
D gene: TRBD1
CDR3 protein: CASIGTGGGYNSPLHF

J gene: TRBJ2-1
V gene: TRBV6-4
D gene: TRBD2
CDR3 protein: CASSDFPGGRGNEQFF

J gene: TRBJ2-3
V gene: TRBV6-1
D gene: NA
CDR3 protein: CASRFRSPTDTQYF

J gene: TRBJ2-1
V gene: TRBV14
D gene: TRBD2
CDR3 protein: CASSRNGGGSYNEQFF

J gene: TRBJ2-1
V gene: TRBV2
D gene: TRBD1
CDR3 protein: CASSGDRVDEQFF

J gene: TRBJ2-7
V gene: TRBV10-3
D gene: NA
CDR3 protein: CAISALQGQNEQYF

J gene: TRBJ1-6
V gene: TRBV15
D gene: NA
CDR3 protein: CATSSGQTRSPLHF

J gene: TRBJ1-2
V gene: TRBV7-9
D gene: NA
CDR3 protein: CASSRGPYGYTF

J gene: TRBJ1-6
V gene: TRBV11-3
D gene: NA
CDR3 protein: CASSLGGGYRSPLHF

J gene: TRBJ1-2
V gene: TRBV10-3
D gene: NA
CDR3 protein: CAIGSGSNYGYTF

J gene: TRBJ2-2
V gene: TRBV30
D gene: NA
CDR3 protein: CAWSVGVTTGELFF

J gene: TRBJ2-1
V gene: TRBV6-5
D gene: TRBD1
CDR3 protein: CASSYAGTGLFF

J gene: TRBJ1-1
V gene: TRBV7-8
D gene: NA
CDR3 protein: CASSPPGGRGNTEAFF

J gene: TRBJ2-5
V gene: TRBV7-9
D gene: NA
CDR3 protein: CASSPSVETQYF

J gene: TRBJ1-1
V gene: TRBV7-3
D gene: NA
CDR3 protein: CASSARGGRGTEAFF

J gene: TRBJ1-4
V gene: TRBV5-1
D gene: TRBD1
CDR3 protein: CASSATGTNEKLFF

J gene: TRBJ1-1
V gene: TRBV4-1
D gene: TRBD1
CDR3 protein: CASSQRTGMTEAFF

J gene: TRBJ2-5
V gene: TRBV4-1
D gene: NA
CDR3 protein: CASSQGPGFSTQYF

J gene: TRBJ1-3
V gene: TRBV19
D gene: NA
CDR3 protein: CASSDTGLGNTIYF

J gene: TRBJ1-4
V gene: TRBV2
D gene: NA
CDR3 protein: CASRGVQEKLFF

J gene: TRBJ2-4
V gene: TRBV19
D gene: NA
CDR3 protein: CASSPSHRDLAKNIQYF

J gene: TRBJ1-5
V gene: TRBV6-6
D gene: NA
CDR3 protein: CASVLSNGGQPQHF

J gene: TRBJ2-7
V gene: TRBV25-1
D gene: NA
CDR3 protein: CASSEFGGTYEQYF

J gene: TRBJ2-1
V gene: TRBV6-1
D gene: NA
CDR3 protein: CASSDRGANEQFF

J gene: TRBJ1-3
V gene: TRBV7-6
D gene: NA
CDR3 protein: CASSPFFPRAGNTIYF

J gene: TRBJ1-3
V gene: TRBV5-1
D gene: NA
CDR3 protein: CASSRGQLSGNTIYF

J gene: TRBJ2-7
V gene: TRBV5-6
D gene: NA
CDR3 protein: CASRSGFHEQYF

J gene: TRBJ1-1
V gene: TRBV4-3
D gene: NA
CDR3 protein: CASSQDLRGTEAFF

J gene: TRBJ2-7
V gene: TRBV5-5
D gene: NA
CDR3 protein: CASSFQGNYEQYF

J gene: TRBJ2-7
V gene: TRBV5-5
D gene: TRBD2
CDR3 protein: CASSLGLWEGSYEQYF

J gene: TRBJ1-2
V gene: TRBV2
D gene: NA
CDR3 protein: CASKRGAGGYAF

J gene: TRBJ1-2
V gene: TRBV2
D gene: NA
CDR3 protein: CASKRGAGGYTF

J gene: TRBJ1-1
V gene: TRBV18
D gene: NA
CDR3 protein: CASSRGPEAFF

J gene: TRBJ1-6
V gene: TRBV10-2
D gene: NA
CDR3 protein: CASSEVISYMGPNSPLHF

J gene: TRBJ2-3
V gene: TRBV29-1
D gene: TRBD1
CDR3 protein: CSVQGTGGSTDTQYF

J gene: TRBJ1-2
V gene: TRBV7-2
D gene: NA
CDR3 protein: CASSSLGGVRNYGYTF

J gene: TRBJ1-1
V gene: TRBV5-1
D gene: NA
CDR3 protein: CASTLRGDTEAFF

J gene: TRBJ2-4
V gene: TRBV7-9
D gene: NA
CDR3 protein: CASSLVSTPTKNIQYF

J gene: TRBJ2-5
V gene: TRBV5-1
D gene: NA
CDR3 protein: CASSLGSSQGETQYF

J gene: TRBJ2-5
V gene: TRBV7-9
D gene: NA
CDR3 protein: CASSLADSRGKTQYF